This TCR beta chain was sequenced during a study of cytomegalovirus exposure and HLA in healthy donors. Germline V lookup: CDR1 SGHTA, CDR2 FQGNSA. V lost 3 bases and J lost 9; bases outside the gene matches: 11. The CDR3 runs 15 residues. PCR employed 60 Vbeta and 13 Jbeta primers. In the source study's methods: An analysis that came later counted 70 million to 100 million unique TCR beta chains, 10 million to 12 million shared. Measured with immunoSEQ multiplex PCR; TCRdb has only the in-frame clones, and not every one. V, J and clone size are taken as reported in that table, and D and trimming were inferred from the DNA itself. This sample has some 120,000 clones, with about 81% found just once.

Sample: PBMCs. This clonotype was obtained from a woman aged 25 to 39 in good health and CMV-seronegative. The chain combines TRBV7-2 with TRBJ2-1; TRBD2 matches at 7 bases. The CDR3 protein is CASSLSNVGLGEQFF. The CDR3 coding sequence is TGTGCCAGCAGCTTGAGTAATGTAGGACTAGGTGAGCAGTTCTTC.